The entry that follows covers one T cell receptor beta chain sequence. What it binds is unknown. The data originate from a study of T-cell memory formation after mild COVID-19. Broader study findings: Among contracting clones, CD4+ were mainly CM/EM and CD8+ enriched in EMRA.

Researchers used 5'RACE with constant-segment primers to make TCR alpha and TCR beta cDNA libraries that carry sample barcodes and UMIs. TCRdb ran MiXCR on the 5' RACE reads and lists one entry per CDR3 protein. Counted here are roughly 190,000 distinct CDR3 sequences, 15% to 20% occurring once; the ten biggest clones make up 2% to 3%. CDR3 length: 12 residues. The germline CDR1 and CDR2 sequences are SGHRS and YFSETQ. Trimming shortened V by 2 bases and J by 4 bases, and 5 bases separated the two germline ends. This sequence joins TRBV5-1 and TRBJ2-3; no definite D call. Sequenced sample: PBMCs or a T cell subset sorted from them (not recorded which). This clonotype originated in an adult woman who had mild COVID-19 (a few samples of this study predate the infection). Cell type and time point are not known. CDR3 region: CASSLGSDTQYF. The CDR3 coding sequence is TGCGCCAGCAGCTTAGGGTCAGATACGCAGTATTTT.